This T cell receptor beta chain stems from a study of cytomegalovirus exposure and HLA in healthy donors. Germline lookup yields CDR1 SGDLS and CDR2 YYNGEE. This CDR3 spans 14 amino acids. V dropped 3 bases and J dropped 7; count of bases not matched to a gene: 8. This clone was detected a few times. PCR used 60 Vbeta primers and 13 Jbeta primers. Sequencing used immunoSEQ multiplex PCR; TCRdb keeps in-frame clones, though not all of them. Of tens of thousands of clones listed, more than 60% are singletons. The sample comprised PBMCs. J is TRBJ2-7 and V is TRBV9; TRBD2 matches 9 bases. The receptor comes from a man between 40 and 49 years old in good health and CMV-seronegative. CDR3 bases: TGTGCCAGCAGCGGTGGCGGGGGGGCAGTTGAGCAGTACTTC. Its translation: CASSGGGGAVEQYF.